A selection of T cell receptor beta chains follows, all from one sample in a study of CD8 T cell repertoires and HIV-1 epitope variants. The table came from immunoSEQ multiplex PCR; TCRdb's copy has only in-frame clones and leaves some out. The sample has 4,000 or so clones; over 50% are singletons. No antigen has been identified for these receptors. The sequenced sample consisted of cultured CD8+ T cells derived from PBMCs. The receptors originated from a male donor with HIV. Both conserved end residues are part of each CDR3. D genes are given only for firm matches.

cdr3_length v_call d_call cdr3_aa
14 TRBV5-6 NA CASSLSGSSYEQYF
12 TRBV27 NA CASSYDGSELFF
13 TRBV5-6 NA CASSPRAGVDAFF
13 TRBV5-6 NA CASSPGTANEQFF
16 TRBV5-1 TRBD1 CASSPRQGMAYNEQFF
14 TRBV2 NA CASPRGGASGEQYF
14 TRBV5-5 NA CASSLEGDSYEQYF
15 TRBV27 TRBD1 CASSMAGQGAGGYTF
14 TRBV2 TRBD2 CASSPSGSGETQYF
15 TRBV5-8 NA CASSEGVSSYNEQFF
15 TRBV28 NA CASSLWGTGSTEAFF
14 TRBV19 NA CASTIFNGNQPQHF
15 TRBV11-2 NA CASSLDRGTNSPLHF
15 TRBV7-6 NA CASSAGRGDNNEQFF
14 TRBV4-3 NA CASSPTGLGETQYF
13 TRBV19 NA CASSMPGAQTLHF
14 TRBV6-1 NA CASSPLAYSYEQYF
16 TRBV28 NA CASSFPRTDTNYGYTF
13 TRBV30 NA CAWILRGYTEAFF
14 TRBV11-1 NA CASSLGTVNTEAFF
16 TRBV5-4 TRBD2 CASSQPGTTNGETQYF
13 TRBV5-6 NA CASSLIGANTIYF
15 TRBV27 TRBD2 CASSSGGSAYNEQFF